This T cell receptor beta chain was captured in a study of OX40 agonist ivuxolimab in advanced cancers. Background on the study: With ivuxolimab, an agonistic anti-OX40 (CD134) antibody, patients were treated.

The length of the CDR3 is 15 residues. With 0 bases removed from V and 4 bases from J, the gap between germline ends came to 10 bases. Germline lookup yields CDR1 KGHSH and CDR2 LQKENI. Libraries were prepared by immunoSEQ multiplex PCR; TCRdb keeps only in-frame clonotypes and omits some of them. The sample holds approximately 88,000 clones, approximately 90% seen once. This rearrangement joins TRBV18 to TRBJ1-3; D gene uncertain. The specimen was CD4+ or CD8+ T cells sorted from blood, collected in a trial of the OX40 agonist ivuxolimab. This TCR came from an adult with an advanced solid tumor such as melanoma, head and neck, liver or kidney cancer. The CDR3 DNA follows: TGTGCCAGCTCACCACCGGCGGGAGGGGGAAACACCATATATTTT. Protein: CASSPPAGGGNTIYF.